This T cell receptor (beta chain) appears in the sequencing data of a study of graft-versus-host responses after intestinal transplantation. By share of the sample, this clone is medium-sized. Sequencing used immunoSEQ multiplex PCR; TCRdb keeps in-frame clones, though not all of them. The sample yields some 19,000 clones, roughly a third seen once. The sequences come from alloreactive CD4+ T cells from a mixed lymphocyte reaction culture, collected before transplantation. Described subset: CFSE-low proliferating T cells sorted from roughly 6-day pre-transplant mixed lymphocyte reaction (GvH or HvG direction). This TCR came from a human patient who was an organ donor for intestinal transplantation.

CDR3: CASSLGTGIHYEQYF. The CDR3 DNA reads TGTGCCAGCAGCTTAGGGACGGGCATACACTACGAGCAGTACTTC. This chain joins TRBV11-2 and TRBJ2-7; D not resolved. The CDR3 extends over 15 amino acids. The V gene's germline CDR1 is SGHAT and CDR2 FQNNGV. With 1 base removed from V and 3 bases from J, the gap between germline ends came to 13 bases.